This T cell receptor beta chain was sequenced for a study of shared clonotypes between healthy human individuals. TCRdb's table, derived via immunoSEQ multiplex PCR, lists solely in-frame clones and lacks some. Of about a million clones in the sample, around three quarters are singletons; the top ten hold almost 0.9%. The sequenced sample was memory CD4+ T cells from PBMCs. As to subset: CD45RA-negative fraction. This receptor was identified in a man aged 18 to 29 in good health. Some clones in this sample may be carry-over from other donors' samples.

The CDR3 reads CASAREGDTQYF. DNA for the CDR3: TGTGCCAGCGCGAGAGAGGGAGATACGCAGTATTTT. The rearrangement links TRBV7-3 to TRBJ2-3, with D possibly being TRBD2 (5 bases). V was clipped by 8 bases and J by 5 bases, with 11 bases between them. Germline V gives CDR1 SGHTA, CDR2 FQGTGA. The CDR3 contains 12 residues. The whole variable domain, remainder taken from reference TRBV7-3 and TRBJ2-3, is GAGVSQTPSNKVTEKGKYVELRCDPISGHTALYWYRQSLGQGPEFLIYFQGTGAADDSGLPNDRFFAVRPEGSVSTLKIQRTERGDSAVYLCASAREGDTQYFGPGTRLTVL.